This T cell receptor (beta chain) was profiled in a study of T cell responses to AZD1222 COVID-19 vaccine. This clone was picked up a small number of times. There are 13 residues in the CDR3. V lost 4 bases to trimming and J lost 6 bases; unmatched junction nucleotides: 5. CDR1 and CDR2 from the germline V gene are SGHTA and FQGNSA. The repertoire was sequenced with immunoSEQ multiplex PCR; TCRdb's copy has only in-frame clones and lacks some. The table has about 100,000 clones, around 90% seen once. Sequencing was performed on peripheral blood, taken on day 0 of AZD1222 vaccination. The origin of this receptor is an adult in good health. The V and J genes are TRBV7-2 and TRBJ1-2, with TRBD1 matching over 7 bases. CDR3 loop: CASSSGTGDGYTF. DNA for the CDR3: TGTGCCAGCAGCTCTGGAACAGGGGATGGCTACACCTTC.